This TCR beta chain appears in the sequencing data of a study of OX40 agonist ivuxolimab in advanced cancers. Study overall: A male proportion of about 80% was recorded, with mean age 60 years and range roughly 20 to 90. Partial responses were achieved by three patients, of whom one had hepatocellular carcinoma and two had cutaneous melanoma.

Sequencing used immunoSEQ multiplex PCR; TCRdb keeps in-frame clones, though not all of them. Found here are about 99,000 clones, roughly nine tenths of them singletons; the top ten hold about 0.31%. The CDR3 covers 14 residues. Germline V gene data show CDR1 as SGHRS and CDR2 as YFSETQ. V lost 4 bases and J lost 5, with 15 bases in between. This TCR was recovered from an adult with an advanced solid tumor such as melanoma, head and neck, liver or kidney cancer. Sample: CD4+ or CD8+ T cells sorted from blood, taken in a trial of the OX40 agonist ivuxolimab. J is TRBJ2-5 and V is TRBV5-1; D remains unclear. The DNA of the CDR3 is TGCGCCAGCAGCCTTGCCCCGGGCGGCGAGACCCAGTACTTC. It is translated as CASSLAPGGETQYF.